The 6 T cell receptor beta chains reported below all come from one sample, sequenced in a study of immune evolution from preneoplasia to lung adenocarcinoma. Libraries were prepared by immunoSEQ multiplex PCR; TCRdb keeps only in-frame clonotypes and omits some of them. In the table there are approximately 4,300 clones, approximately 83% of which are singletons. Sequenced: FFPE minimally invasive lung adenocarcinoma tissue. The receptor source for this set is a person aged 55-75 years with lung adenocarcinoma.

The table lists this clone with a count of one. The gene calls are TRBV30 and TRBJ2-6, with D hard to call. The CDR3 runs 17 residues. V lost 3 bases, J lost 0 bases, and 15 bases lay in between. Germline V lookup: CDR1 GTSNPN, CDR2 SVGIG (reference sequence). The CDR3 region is CAWRRGRISSGANVLTF. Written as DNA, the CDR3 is TGTGCCTGGAGGAGAGGACGGATAAGCTCTGGGGCCAACGTCCTGACTTTC.

The DNA of the CDR3 is TGTGCCAGCAGCTTAATCGGACAGTACAATGAGCAGTTCTTC. It is translated as CASSLIGQYNEQFF. This chain connects TRBV7-3 to TRBJ2-1; D may be TRBD1 (6 bases). Germline V gives CDR1 SGHTA, CDR2 FQGTGA. The CDR3 extends over 14 amino acids. The V and J ends lost 1 base and 4 bases respectively, with 8 bases between them.

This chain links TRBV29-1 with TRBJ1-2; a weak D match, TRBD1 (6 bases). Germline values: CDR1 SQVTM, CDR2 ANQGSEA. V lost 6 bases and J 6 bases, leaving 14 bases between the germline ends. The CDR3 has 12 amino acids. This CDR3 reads CSVTQGRDGYTF. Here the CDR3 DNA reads TGCAGCGTGACCCAGGGGCGGGATGGCTACACCTTC.

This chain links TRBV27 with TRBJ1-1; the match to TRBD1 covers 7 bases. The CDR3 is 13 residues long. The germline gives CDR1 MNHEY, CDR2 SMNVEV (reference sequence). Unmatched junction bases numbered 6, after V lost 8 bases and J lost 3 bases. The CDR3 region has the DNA TGTGCCAGCCAAAACAGGGGTTACACTGAAGCTTTCTTT. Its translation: CASQNRGYTEAFF.

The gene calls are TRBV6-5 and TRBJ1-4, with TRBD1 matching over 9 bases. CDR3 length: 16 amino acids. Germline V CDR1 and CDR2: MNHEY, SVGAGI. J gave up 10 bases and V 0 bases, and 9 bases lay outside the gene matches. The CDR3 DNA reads TGTGCCAGCAGTTACTCGACTATGGGACAGGGCGGAAAACTGTTTTTT. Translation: CASSYSTMGQGGKLFF.

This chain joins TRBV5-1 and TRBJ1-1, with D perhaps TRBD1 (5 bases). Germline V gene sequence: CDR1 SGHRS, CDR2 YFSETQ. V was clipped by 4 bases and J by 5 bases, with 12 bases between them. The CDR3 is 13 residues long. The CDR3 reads CASSPRAGTEAFF. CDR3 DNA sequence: TGCGCCAGCAGCCCCAGAGCAGGGACTGAAGCTTTCTTT.